These T cell receptor beta chains were read from a single sample in a study of CD8+CD57+ T cells in acquired aplastic anemia. Using its own MiXCR run on the reads, TCRdb lists one record per CDR3 protein. The repertoire includes 450,000 to 600,000 distinct CDR3 sequences, around 32% of them detected once, and 0.82% sits in the top ten. The material sequenced was sorted CD4+, CD8+, or CD8+CD57+ T cells (not recorded which) from PBMCs. The source of these receptors is a human donor with aplastic anemia. The CDR3 runs from the conserved cysteine through the conserved F or W. Each record gives: J gene, V gene, CDR3 protein.

j_call: TRBJ2-7; v_call: TRBV12-3/TRBV12-4; cdr3_aa: CASSLLVPGEQYF
j_call: TRBJ1-1; v_call: TRBV30; cdr3_aa: CAWGQQNTEAFF
j_call: TRBJ2-1; v_call: TRBV10-3; cdr3_aa: CAINPKDGAGESYNEQFF
j_call: TRBJ2-7; v_call: TRBV24-1; cdr3_aa: CATSDSDRLPYEQYF
j_call: TRBJ1-5; v_call: TRBV2; cdr3_aa: CASSEMGYDQPQHF
j_call: TRBJ1-6; v_call: TRBV9; cdr3_aa: CASSQLESNSYNSPLHF
j_call: TRBJ1-5; v_call: TRBV2; cdr3_aa: CASSLQDVQAPQHF
j_call: TRBJ2-3; v_call: TRBV29-1; cdr3_aa: CSVGTGTSTDTQYF
j_call: TRBJ2-3; v_call: TRBV11-1; cdr3_aa: CACSPESSTGTDTQYF
j_call: TRBJ1-1; v_call: TRBV5-6; cdr3_aa: CASSLFPRGGEAFF
j_call: TRBJ2-3; v_call: TRBV5-1; cdr3_aa: CASSLYSERDTQYF
j_call: TRBJ2-7; v_call: TRBV12-3/TRBV12-4; cdr3_aa: CASNVIRSKHTVDYEQYF
j_call: TRBJ1-4; v_call: TRBV7-8; cdr3_aa: CASSLRGGTGDEKLFF
j_call: TRBJ2-1; v_call: TRBV11-2; cdr3_aa: CASSALAGVDEQFF
j_call: TRBJ1-2; v_call: TRBV29-1; cdr3_aa: CSVGAGINYGYTF
j_call: TRBJ1-2; v_call: TRBV3-1; cdr3_aa: CASSQVTRGYNGYTF
j_call: TRBJ2-3; v_call: TRBV20-1; cdr3_aa: CSAILLAGGGTDTQYF
j_call: TRBJ1-5; v_call: TRBV7-9; cdr3_aa: CASSTDIEVRPNQPQHF
j_call: TRBJ2-1; v_call: TRBV11-2; cdr3_aa: CASSLVAGGPEFF
j_call: TRBJ2-3; v_call: TRBV11-2; cdr3_aa: CASSPSWGGRDTQYF
j_call: TRBJ1-1; v_call: TRBV6-1; cdr3_aa: CASTKTGGANTEAFF
j_call: TRBJ1-2; v_call: TRBV5-6; cdr3_aa: CASSFGGNNYSYTF
j_call: TRBJ1-6; v_call: TRBV20-1; cdr3_aa: CSARDRLGGSPLHF
j_call: TRBJ1-1; v_call: TRBV20-1; cdr3_aa: CSARRQGGTEAFF
j_call: TRBJ1-2; v_call: TRBV7-9; cdr3_aa: CASSLEGRNTF
j_call: TRBJ2-1; v_call: TRBV20-1; cdr3_aa: CSARDRRQGVYSEQFF
j_call: TRBJ1-4; v_call: TRBV15; cdr3_aa: CATSRPTGAEKLFF
j_call: TRBJ1-1; v_call: TRBV10-2; cdr3_aa: CASRQGNTEAFF
j_call: TRBJ1-5; v_call: TRBV6-1; cdr3_aa: CASSRETGNQPQHF
j_call: TRBJ2-5; v_call: TRBV2; cdr3_aa: CATQQELQETQYF
j_call: TRBJ1-6; v_call: TRBV20-1; cdr3_aa: CSAIDRGGISPLHF
j_call: TRBJ2-3; v_call: TRBV20-1; cdr3_aa: CSARSVDTQYF
j_call: TRBJ2-7; v_call: TRBV11-1; cdr3_aa: CASSPIWTSVGSEQYF
j_call: TRBJ1-1; v_call: TRBV19; cdr3_aa: CASSIDLRGREENTEAFF
j_call: TRBJ2-7; v_call: TRBV3-1; cdr3_aa: CASSQVRGRSEQYF
j_call: TRBJ1-6; v_call: TRBV15; cdr3_aa: CATSRNWDIYTLHF
j_call: TRBJ2-2; v_call: TRBV9; cdr3_aa: CASSVITGANTGELFF
j_call: TRBJ1-3; v_call: TRBV7-2; cdr3_aa: CASSLPRGGLGNTIYF
j_call: TRBJ2-3; v_call: TRBV10-3; cdr3_aa: CAISPLVTGTDTQYF
j_call: TRBJ1-2; v_call: TRBV18; cdr3_aa: CASSPTGDRANYGYTF
j_call: TRBJ1-5; v_call: TRBV19; cdr3_aa: CASRRLPGQGLTNSNQPQHF
j_call: TRBJ2-1; v_call: TRBV20-1; cdr3_aa: CSAAWRDSYNEQFF
j_call: TRBJ1-5; v_call: TRBV20-1; cdr3_aa: CSARDGQGIGSNQPQHF
j_call: TRBJ2-7; v_call: TRBV12-3/TRBV12-4; cdr3_aa: CASSQESGRGNEQYF
j_call: TRBJ2-5; v_call: TRBV5-1; cdr3_aa: CASSLSSGREETQYF
j_call: TRBJ1-1; v_call: TRBV14; cdr3_aa: CASAYGEGSYRTEAFF
j_call: TRBJ1-2; v_call: TRBV20-1; cdr3_aa: CSARPGTAYGYTF
j_call: TRBJ2-5; v_call: TRBV24-1; cdr3_aa: CATSEGAEETQYF
j_call: TRBJ2-3; v_call: TRBV2; cdr3_aa: CASRVSWGTDTQYF
j_call: TRBJ2-7; v_call: TRBV7-9; cdr3_aa: CASSFGGFYEQYF
j_call: TRBJ2-7; v_call: TRBV15; cdr3_aa: CATSRAGKTLSYEQYF
j_call: TRBJ2-3; v_call: TRBV20-1; cdr3_aa: CSERRQGPDTQYF
j_call: TRBJ2-7; v_call: TRBV12-3/TRBV12-4; cdr3_aa: CASRQGVAADYEQYF
j_call: TRBJ1-2; v_call: TRBV29-1; cdr3_aa: CSVGGGGYTF
j_call: TRBJ1-3; v_call: TRBV12-3/TRBV12-4; cdr3_aa: CASSFVFIYF
j_call: TRBJ2-2; v_call: TRBV5-1; cdr3_aa: CASSPRGSLNTGELFF
j_call: TRBJ1-6; v_call: TRBV30; cdr3_aa: CAWSYGGANSPLHF
j_call: TRBJ1-1; v_call: TRBV2; cdr3_aa: CASRDRVGENTEAFF
j_call: TRBJ2-7; v_call: TRBV7-8; cdr3_aa: CASSPEDGGMDYEQYF
j_call: TRBJ2-5; v_call: TRBV7-2; cdr3_aa: CASSLTLSGGTGGTQYF